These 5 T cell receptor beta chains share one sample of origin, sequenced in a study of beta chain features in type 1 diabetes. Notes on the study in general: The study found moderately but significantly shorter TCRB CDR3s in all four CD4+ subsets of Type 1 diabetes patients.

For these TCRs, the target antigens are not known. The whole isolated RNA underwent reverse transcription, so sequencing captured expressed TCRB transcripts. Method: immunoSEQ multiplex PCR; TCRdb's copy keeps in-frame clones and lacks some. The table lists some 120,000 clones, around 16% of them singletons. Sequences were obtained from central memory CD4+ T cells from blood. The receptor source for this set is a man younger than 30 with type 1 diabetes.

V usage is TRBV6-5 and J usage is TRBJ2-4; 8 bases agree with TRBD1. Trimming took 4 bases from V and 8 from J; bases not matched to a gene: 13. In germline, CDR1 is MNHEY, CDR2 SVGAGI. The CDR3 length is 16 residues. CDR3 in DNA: TGTGCCAGCAGTTTACTGACAGGGGCCCTCGGATACATTCAGTACTTC. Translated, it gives CASSLLTGALGYIQYF.

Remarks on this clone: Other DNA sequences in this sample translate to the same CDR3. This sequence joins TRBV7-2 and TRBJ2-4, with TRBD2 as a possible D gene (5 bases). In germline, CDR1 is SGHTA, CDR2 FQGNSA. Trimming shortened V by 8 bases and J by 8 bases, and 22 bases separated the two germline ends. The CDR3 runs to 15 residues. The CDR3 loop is CASQAWAGRVDIQYF. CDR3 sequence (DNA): TGTGCCAGCCAAGCCTGGGCGGGTCGTGTGGACATTCAGTACTTC.

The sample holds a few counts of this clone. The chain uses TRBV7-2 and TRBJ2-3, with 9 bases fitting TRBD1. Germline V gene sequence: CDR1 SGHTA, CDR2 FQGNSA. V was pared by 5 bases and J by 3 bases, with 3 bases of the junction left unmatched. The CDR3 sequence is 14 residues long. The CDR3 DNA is TGTGCCAGCAGCACAGGGGGCATTACAGATACGCAGTATTTT. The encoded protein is CASSTGGITDTQYF.

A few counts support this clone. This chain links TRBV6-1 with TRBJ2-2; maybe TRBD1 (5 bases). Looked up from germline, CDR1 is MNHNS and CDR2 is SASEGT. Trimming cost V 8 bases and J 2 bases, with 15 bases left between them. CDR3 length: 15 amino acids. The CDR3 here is CASVRQGLNTGELFF. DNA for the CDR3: TGTGCCAGCGTGCGCCAGGGTCTTAACACCGGGGAGCTGTTTTTT.

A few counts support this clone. The DNA for the CDR3 is TGTGCCAGCAGTTACTCAGGACCGGAGGGTGGCTACACCTTC. Its translation: CASSYSGPEGGYTF. V is TRBV6-5 and J is TRBJ1-2; D unresolved. Trimming shortened V by 0 bases and J by 7 bases, and 12 bases separated the two germline ends. The CDR3 is 14 residues long. Germline V lookup: CDR1 MNHEY, CDR2 SVGAGI.